The 26 T cell receptor beta chains below come from one sample, sequenced in a study of blood T cell repertoires in COVID-19. Sequenced by immunoSEQ multiplex PCR; TCRdb stores in-frame clones only, minus some. The data show 130,000 to 150,000 clones, around nine tenths seen once. The sequenced sample was peripheral blood. These receptors originate from a human donor in a cohort sampled during active COVID-19.

The chain recombines TRBV19 with TRBJ2-7; 7 bases agree with TRBD1. CDR1 and CDR2 from the germline V gene are LNHDA and SQIVND (reference sequence). The V and J ends lost 2 bases and 10 bases, in that order; junction bases with no gene match: 11. CDR3 length: 14 amino acids. CDR3 amino acids: CASSISRGSYAQYF. The CDR3 bases are TGTGCCAGTAGTATATCCAGGGGGTCCTACGCTCAGTACTTC.

The rearrangement joins TRBV16 to TRBJ1-6, with TRBD1 matching over 10 bases. CDR3 length equals 15 residues. The ends lost 3 bases at V and 9 bases at J; junction bases unmatched: 5. Looked up from germline, CDR1 is KGHSY and CDR2 is FQNENV. In nucleotides, the CDR3 is TGTGCCAGCAGCCACAGGACAGGGGGAATTTCACCCCTCCACTTT. Protein: CASSHRTGGISPLHF.

V gene TRBV4-3 combines with J gene TRBJ1-5; a weak D match, TRBD1 (6 bases). The CDR3 is 13 amino acids. V lost 2 bases and J lost 5, with 7 bases in between. Per germline, CDR1 LGHNA and CDR2 YSLEER. This chain's CDR3 is CASSQNRDQPQHF. In DNA, the CDR3 is TGCGCCAGCAGCCAAAACAGGGATCAGCCCCAGCATTTT.

V gene TRBV4-1 combines with J gene TRBJ2-1; 9 nucleotides line up with TRBD1. The germline gives CDR1 MGHRA, CDR2 YSYEKL. V dropped 3 bases and J dropped 5; count of bases not matched to a gene: 8. There are 16 residues in the CDR3. Here the CDR3 reads CASSQGPGTGHNEQFF. CDR3 coding DNA: TGCGCCAGCAGCCAGGGTCCCGGGACAGGGCACAATGAGCAGTTCTTC.

The chain joins TRBV3-1 (or the pseudogene TRBV3-2) to TRBJ2-3; D uncertain. In germline, CDR1 is LGHDT, CDR2 YNNKEL (reference sequence). Trimming pared 0 bases from V and 5 bases from J, leaving 6 bases between. This CDR3 is built from 13 residues. The CDR3 nucleotides are TGTGCCAGCAGCCAAGATCTTCTAGATACGCAGTATTTT. Its translation is CASSQDLLDTQYF.

The chain recombines TRBV5-6 with TRBJ1-1; 8 bases line up with TRBD1. The V gene's germline CDR1 is SGHDT and CDR2 YYEEEE. V shed 6 bases, J shed 1 base, and the junction held 5 bases outside the gene matches. CDR3 size: 14 residues. CDR3: CASTRTGRNTEAFF. In DNA form, the CDR3 reads TGTGCCAGCACCAGGACAGGGAGGAACACTGAAGCTTTCTTT.

The rearrangement joins TRBV14 to TRBJ1-1; D is unclear. Looked up from germline, CDR1 is SGHDN and CDR2 is FVKESK. The CDR3 length is 13 residues. The germline V and J ends were trimmed by 6 bases and 3 bases, with 11 bases remaining between them. The CDR3 DNA reads TGTGCCAGCAGACTCCAGAGGTACACTGAAGCTTTCTTT. It translates to CASRLQRYTEAFF.

There are a few counts of this clone. The CDR3 sequence: CASNDRQGKNQPQHF. CDR3 sequence (DNA): TGTGCCAGCAACGACAGACAGGGCAAGAATCAGCCCCAGCATTTT. The gene calls are TRBV2 and TRBJ1-5; 7 bases map to TRBD1. The CDR3 spans 15 residues. J lost 4 bases, V lost 7 bases, and 10 bases had no gene match. In germline, CDR1 is SNHLY, CDR2 FYNNEI.

This clone was seen a few times. J is TRBJ1-2 and V is TRBV6-5; TRBD1 aligns across 8 bases. CDR1 is MNHEY and CDR2 is SVGAGI in the germline V gene. The CDR3 is made up of 14 amino acids. Trimming took 6 bases from V and 5 from J; bases not matched to a gene: 8. The CDR3 DNA is TGTGCCAGCAGCCCCGGGACAGGAGATTATGGCTACACCTTC. Protein sequence: CASSPGTGDYGYTF.

The table lists this clone with a few counts. The chain carries TRBV30 and TRBJ1-5; TRBD1 matches 7 bases. V was clipped by 2 bases and J by 5 bases; unmatched bases: 9. This CDR3 contains 15 residues. CDR1 is GTSNPN and CDR2 is SVGIG in the germline V gene (reference sequence). The CDR3 protein is CAWSQRQGGHQPQHF. The CDR3 DNA reads as TGTGCCTGGAGTCAAAGACAGGGAGGACATCAGCCCCAGCATTTT.

The CDR3 DNA reads as TGTGCCATCAGTGAGTCTCGGGACAGGGGTTACGAGCAGTACTTC. This sequence encodes CAISESRDRGYEQYF. The chain links TRBV10-3 to TRBJ2-7; 10 nucleotides line up with TRBD1. With 0 bases clipped from V and 4 bases from J, the junction kept 3 bases outside the gene matches. The CDR3 sequence is 15 residues long. Germline CDR1 ENHRY, CDR2 SYGVKD.

The chain has TRBV7-2 and TRBJ2-2, with 7 bases lining up with TRBD2. From germline, CDR1 is SGHTA and CDR2 FQGNSA. After removal of 5 bases from V and 3 bases from J, the junction contained 12 bases not matched to a gene. The CDR3 runs to 17 residues. CDR3 bases: TGTGCCAGCAGCCGCGCCGGGACTACCGGGGACACCGGGGAGCTGTTTTTT. The encoded protein is CASSRAGTTGDTGELFF.

The chain recombines TRBV6-2 or TRBV6-3 with TRBJ2-1, with TRBD2 identical over 12 bases. This CDR3 contains 17 residues. From germline, CDR1 is MNHEY and CDR2 SVGEGT. Trimming at V came to 2 bases and at J to 2 bases, leaving 4 bases not matched to a gene. The CDR3 DNA sequence: TGTGCCAGCAGTTACGGCCTAGCGGGAGGGCCCTACAATGAGCAGTTCTTC. Protein sequence: CASSYGLAGGPYNEQFF.

V usage is TRBV4-1 and J usage is TRBJ2-2, with 8 positions matching TRBD1. CDR1 is MGHRA and CDR2 is YSYEKL in the germline V gene. The J segment lost 4 bases and the V segment lost 4 bases, leaving 5 bases of the junction unmatched. CDR3 length: 15 amino acids. The CDR3: CASSPGQGRTGELFF. CDR3 nucleotides: TGCGCCAGCAGCCCTGGACAGGGCCGCACCGGGGAGCTGTTTTTT.

This sequence joins TRBV7-3 and TRBJ1-1, with 9 bases that match TRBD1. V shed 5 bases, J shed 1 base, and the junction held 8 bases outside the gene matches. Germline V CDR1 and CDR2: SGHTA, FQGTGA. The CDR3 sequence is 16 residues long. The DNA of the CDR3 is TGTGCCAGCAGCCCAGGACAGGGGAGGGGGAACACTGAAGCTTTCTTT. It codes for CASSPGQGRGNTEAFF.

The V call is TRBV28, the J call TRBJ2-5; TRBD2 might be the D (6 bases). Germline loops: CDR1 MDHEN, CDR2 SYDVKM. The length of the CDR3 is 13 residues. The ends were cut back, 2 bases at V and 7 bases at J, with 11 bases in the middle. The CDR3 loop is CASSLGQGGTQYF. CDR3 coding DNA: TGTGCCAGCAGTTTAGGGCAGGGAGGGACCCAGTACTTC.

The chain joins TRBV2 to TRBJ1-1; 7 nucleotides agree with TRBD1. Unmatched junction bases numbered 10, after V lost 7 bases and J lost 8 bases. The CDR3 consists of 13 residues. The germline V gene has CDR1 SNHLY and CDR2 FYNNEI. CDR3 sequence reads: CASNLRDRTEAFF. The CDR3 nucleotides read TGTGCCAGCAACCTCCGGGACAGAACCGAAGCTTTCTTT.

This rearrangement joins TRBV9 to TRBJ1-2; D might be TRBD1 (6 bases). The V gene's germline CDR1 is SGDLS and CDR2 YYNGEE. CDR3 length: 17 residues. Trimming took 0 bases from V and 6 from J, leaving 21 bases between them. Written as DNA, the CDR3 is TGTGCCAGCAGCGTAGATCCTCGGGAAGGGGGATCCCATGGCTACACCTTC. Amino acids: CASSVDPREGGSHGYTF.

This chain joins TRBV7-9 and TRBJ2-5, with D perhaps matching TRBD1 (6 bases). In germline, CDR1 is SEHNR, CDR2 FQNEAQ (reference sequence). Between the trimmed V and J ends, which lost 4 bases and 1 base, there was a span of 10 bases. The CDR3 consists of 14 residues. The CDR3, as DNA: TGTGCCAGCAGCTCCTTGGACAGCCAAGAGACCCAGTACTTC. It translates to CASSSLDSQETQYF.

The count of this clone is one. The rearrangement joins TRBV5-1 to TRBJ2-7; 8 bases match TRBD2. This CDR3 contains 22 residues. After removal of 0 bases from V and 3 bases from J, the junction contained 26 bases not matched to a gene. Germline CDR1 reads SGHRS; CDR2 reads YFSETQ. CDR3 in amino acids: CASSLAPNPHTATGLGGYEQYF. The DNA for the CDR3 is TGCGCCAGCAGCTTGGCACCAAATCCTCACACGGCGACGGGACTAGGGGGCTACGAGCAGTACTTC.

This clone occurred once. The chain combines TRBV30 with TRBJ1-6; 9 bases match TRBD1. The junction had 4 bases not matched to a gene; V was cut back by 0 bases and J by 10 bases. In germline, CDR1 is GTSNPN, CDR2 SVGIG (reference sequence). This CDR3 region has 14 residues. The CDR3 DNA reads TGTGCCTGGAGTGTAGGGACAGGGTACTCACCCCTCCACTTT. Encoded protein: CAWSVGTGYSPLHF.

This rearrangement joins TRBV7-9 to TRBJ1-1, with 10 bases lining up with TRBD1. Germline trimming cut 0 bases from V and 6 bases from J; bases unmatched to any gene: 4. Germline loops: CDR1 SEHNR, CDR2 FQNEAQ (reference sequence). This CDR3 comprises 15 residues. CDR3 DNA: TGTGCCAGCAGCTTAGCGAGGGACAGGGGAGCTGAAGCTTTCTTT. It encodes CASSLARDRGAEAFF.

The rearrangement uses TRBV6-5 and TRBJ2-7; TRBD2 matches at 7 bases. With V trimmed by 8 bases and J by 0 bases, 10 bases remained unmatched. CDR1 is MNHEY and CDR2 is SVGAGI in the germline V gene. There are 15 residues in the CDR3. CDR3: CASGVYGGSSYEQYF. The CDR3 nucleotides are TGTGCCAGCGGGGTTTACGGGGGGAGCTCCTACGAGCAGTACTTC.

The gene calls are TRBV11-2 and TRBJ2-7; the match to TRBD1 covers 8 bases. The trim removed 4 bases at V and 0 bases at J, leaving 5 bases unmatched. The CDR3 is 15 amino acids. Germline V gene data show CDR1 as SGHAT and CDR2 as FQNNGV. CDR3 bases: TGTGCCAGCAGCTCGGACAGGGCTAGCTCCTACGAGCAGTACTTC. Amino acid sequence: CASSSDRASSYEQYF.

This rearrangement joins TRBV4-1 to TRBJ2-5; 9 bases line up with TRBD1. Germline V gives CDR1 MGHRA, CDR2 YSYEKL. The CDR3 covers 17 residues. Trimming cost V 1 base and J 5 bases; bases outside gene matches: 11. The CDR3 nucleotides are TGCGCCAGCAGCCAAGGTTGGGGACAGGGTGTGGAGGAGACCCAGTACTTC. As protein: CASSQGWGQGVEETQYF.

The chain couples TRBV27 to TRBJ1-2; D is unclear. CDR1 is MNHEY, CDR2 SMNVEV, per germline (reference sequence). V lost 0 bases to trimming and J lost 7 bases, with 9 bases between them. The CDR3 loop spans 13 amino acids. CDR3 sequence (DNA): TGTGCCAGCAGTTTATCCGGGATAGGTGGCTACACCTTC. Translated, it gives CASSLSGIGGYTF.